This TCR beta chain was documented in a study of beta chain features in type 1 diabetes. General study findings and limits: cDNA sequencing could over-represent cells with high TCR expression.

Every isolated RNA sample was fully reverse transcribed, so sequencing captured expressed TCRB transcripts. Produced via immunoSEQ multiplex PCR; TCRdb's table is partial and in-frame only. The data hold roughly 300,000 clones, with 7.5% to 9% observed a single time. About this clone itself: Antigen unknown.

Trimming stripped 0 bases from V and 4 bases from J, with 8 bases between. The CDR3 covers 14 residues. Per germline, CDR1 SGDLS and CDR2 YYNGEE. V usage is TRBV9 and J usage is TRBJ1-5, with TRBD1 as a possible D gene (6 bases). The specimen sequenced was central memory CD4+ T cells from blood. The clonotype originates from a young woman in good health. CDR3 sequence reads: CASSVGTENQPQHF. Written as DNA, the CDR3 is TGTGCCAGCAGCGTAGGGACAGAGAATCAGCCCCAGCATTTT.